This T cell receptor beta chain was recovered during a study of blood T cell repertoires in COVID-19. Across the whole study: The United States, Italy and Spain provided the acute and convalescent COVID-19 samples. In each case, the material was cDNA or gDNA derived from T cells, B-cell-depleted T cells, or PBMCs.

In the authors' methods: Reference gene primer amplification gave nucleated cell count estimates. The protocol was immunoSEQ multiplex PCR, while the TCRdb copy is restricted to in-frame clones and leaves out a portion. V and J calls and clone size come straight from that table; D and trimming were deduced from the DNA. The sample comprises around 76,000 clones, more than 60% of which are singletons, and under 30% rests with the top ten. Trimming removed 9 bases from V and 0 bases from J, with 19 bases in between. The CDR3 is 16 residues long. Germline V CDR1 and CDR2: SNHLY, FYNNEI. Sequenced material: peripheral blood. The chain combines TRBV2 with TRBJ2-3; possible D gene TRBD2, 5 bases. The source of this sequence is an elderly woman with active or convalescent COVID-19. The CDR3 is CARTTFVSHSTDTQYF. CDR3 in DNA: TGTGCCAGGACTACATTCGTCAGTCATAGCACAGATACGCAGTATTTT.